This T cell receptor (beta chain) derives from a study of shared clonotypes between healthy human individuals. As for this clone: In the same sample, other DNA sequences code for this CDR3.

Per the original methods: ImmunoSEQ output held junction-only sequences without quality scores, so filtering differed. Sequenced by immunoSEQ multiplex PCR; TCRdb stores in-frame clones only, minus some. V, J and clone size are taken as reported in that table, and D and trimming were inferred from the DNA itself. The repertoire has about 2.3 million clones, less than 95% of them found once; the top ten carry about 0.36%. Donors were healthy HIV-negative adults without recent acute infections or vaccinations. Negatively enriched CD4+ T cells were divided by CD45RA into naive and memory. Germline-derived CDR1 and CDR2 are SGHTA and FQGNSA. J gave up 3 bases and V 5 bases, and 7 bases lay outside the gene matches. CDR3 size: 14 residues.

This receptor was identified in a man aged 18 to 29 in good health. Some clones in this sample may be carry-over from other donors' samples. The sample was naive CD4+ T cells from PBMCs. The subset is: CD45RA+ positively selected. The chain is built from TRBV7-2 and TRBJ2-7, with 7 bases identical to TRBD2. In DNA, the CDR3 is TGTGCCAGCAGCCTGTCCGGGACTAACTACGAGCAGTACTTC. Its protein product is CASSLSGTNYEQYF. The full variable domain, with the rest looked up from reference TRBV7-2 and TRBJ2-7, is GAGVSQSPSNKVTEKGKDVELRCDPISGHTALYWYRQSLGQGLEFLIYFQGNSAPDKSGLPSDRFSAERTGGSVSTLTIQRTQQEDSAVYLCASSLSGTNYEQYFGPGTRLTVT.